The 3 T cell receptor beta chains listed next were all sequenced from one sample in a study of shared clonotypes between healthy human individuals. Repertoires were generated with immunoSEQ multiplex PCR, while TCRdb's copy carries only in-frame clones and drops some. The data contain roughly 2.1 million clones, about 92% of them singletons. The naive CD8 fraction comprised CD45RO-negative cells positively selected for CCR7 and excluded terminally differentiated effector memory CD45RA+ cells. Sequencing was done on a sample of naive CD8+ T cells from PBMCs. These receptors came from a man between 18 and 35 years old in good health. Some clones in this sample may be carry-over from other donors' samples.

The rearrangement uses TRBV5-4 and TRBJ2-1; D remains unclear. CDR3 length equals 17 residues. The ends were cut back, 0 bases at V and 3 bases at J, with 16 bases in the middle. Germline CDR1 is SGHNT and CDR2 is YYREEE (reference sequence). This chain's CDR3 is CASSLAQSRAVYNEQFF. DNA for the CDR3: TGTGCCAGCAGCTTGGCCCAATCACGTGCAGTCTACAATGAGCAGTTCTTC.

This clone was counted only a few times. This sequence joins TRBV10-1 and TRBJ1-4; D is ambiguous. V was cut by 7 bases and J by 0 bases, with 15 bases left in between. This CDR3 comprises 16 residues. Germline-derived CDR1 and CDR2 are WNHNN and SYGVQD (reference sequence). As DNA, the CDR3 is TGCGCCAGCATCGGAAGACTCCACCCAACTAATGAAAAACTGTTTTTT. It codes for CASIGRLHPTNEKLFF.

This sequence joins TRBV28 and TRBJ1-5; maybe TRBD1 (5 bases). The CDR3 totals 14 residues. Trimming stripped 2 bases from V and 3 bases from J, with 8 bases between. The germline V gene encodes CDR1 MDHEN and CDR2 SYDVKM. The CDR3 DNA follows: TGTGCCAGCAGTTTACTAGGGACCAATCAGCCCCAGCATTTT. Translating gives CASSLLGTNQPQHF.